This TCR beta chain appears in the sequencing data of a study of blood T cell repertoires in COVID-19. Study summary: Researchers got acute and convalescent COVID-19 samples from the United States, Italy and Spain. Sources were T cells, B-cell-depleted T cells, or PBMCs; the material itself was cDNA or gDNA.

Seattle patients were enrolled during active infection and followed longitudinally. Original methodology: Reference gene primer amplification gave nucleated cell count estimates. Clones were sequenced by immunoSEQ multiplex PCR, and TCRdb holds only the in-frame ones, with some missing. The V and J calls and clone size were taken over from that table, and D and trimming were inferred from the DNA. This table holds 350,000 to 500,000 clones, about 90% found once. This CDR3 comprises 14 residues. Trimming left V 2 bases short and J 1 base short, with 7 bases between. Germline V lookup: CDR1 SGHAT, CDR2 FQNNGV.

The rearrangement joins TRBV11-2 to TRBJ2-3; D remains unclear. The sequenced sample was peripheral blood. The clonotype originates from a man aged 18 to 35 with COVID-19, enrolled during active disease. In DNA, the CDR3 is TGTGCCAGCAGCTTACAGGCTGGCACAGATACGCAGTATTTT. Amino acid sequence: CASSLQAGTDTQYF.